This T cell receptor (beta chain) appears in the sequencing data of a study of blood T cell repertoires in COVID-19. Looking at the study overall: From the United States, Italy and Spain came samples of acute and convalescent COVID-19.

Original analysis: Nucleated cell number was recorded as an estimate derived from reference gene primer amplification. Sequenced by immunoSEQ multiplex PCR; TCRdb stores in-frame clones only, minus some. The D gene and trimming were derived from the DNA, and the V and J assignments and clone size from that table. This sample has over 150,000 clones, with more than 85% found just once. In Seattle, patients joined the study during active infection and were tracked longitudinally. The CDR3 loop spans 16 amino acids. Looked up from germline, CDR1 is SGHTA and CDR2 is FQGNSA. The junction had 8 bases not matched to a gene; V was cut back by 4 bases and J by 5 bases.

The chain combines TRBV7-2 with TRBJ2-5, with TRBD1 matching 12 bases. This clonotype was sampled from a man in his sixties with COVID-19, enrolled during active disease. Sequences were obtained from peripheral blood. CDR3 sequence (DNA): TGTGCCAGCAGCTATGATGGGACAGGGGGCGCGGAGACCCAGTACTTC. It codes for CASSYDGTGGAETQYF.